Below are 21 T cell receptor beta chains sequenced from a single sample in a study of blood T cell repertoires in COVID-19. Generated by immunoSEQ multiplex PCR, the TCRdb table keeps only in-frame clones and is missing some. The data contain about 150,000 clones, around 88% of them singletons. Specimen: peripheral blood. The receptors were gathered from a human donor in a cohort sampled during active COVID-19.

The chain joins TRBV30 to TRBJ1-6; D not certain. CDR3 length: 13 residues. The V and J ends lost 1 base and 9 bases respectively, with 10 bases between them. Germline V gene sequence: CDR1 GTSNPN, CDR2 SVGIG (reference sequence). CDR3 DNA sequence: TGTGCCTGGAGTGGACAAACCTCTTCACCCCTCCACTTT. This sequence encodes CAWSGQTSSPLHF.

The chain employs TRBV30 and TRBJ2-5, with a possible D match to TRBD1 (6 bases). The CDR3 is 12 residues long. Germline V CDR1 and CDR2: GTSNPN, SVGIG (reference sequence). The V gene lost 5 bases and the J gene lost 1 base, with 8 bases spanning the gap. The CDR3 DNA sequence: TGTGCCTGGCGACAGGTCCAAGAGACCCAGTACTTC. This encodes CAWRQVQETQYF.

The chain has TRBV19 and TRBJ1-2, with D maybe TRBD1 (6 bases). The V end was cut by 4 bases, the J end by 5 bases, with 14 bases between. This CDR3 has 14 residues. CDR1 and CDR2 from the germline V gene are LNHDA and SQIVND (reference sequence). Here the CDR3 DNA reads TGTGCCAGTAGTACCGAACAGGGATGGTATGGCTACACCTTC. Its protein product is CASSTEQGWYGYTF.

The V and J genes are TRBV19 and TRBJ1-2; no definite D call. V lost 5 bases to trimming and J lost 4 bases, with 14 bases between them. The CDR3 has 14 residues. CDR1 and CDR2 (germline): LNHDA, SQIVND (reference sequence). The CDR3 spells CASSVREGSYGYTF. The CDR3 DNA is TGTGCCAGTAGTGTCCGAGAGGGCAGCTATGGCTACACCTTC.

This clone was seen a single time. This chain joins TRBV29-1 and TRBJ2-3, with D possibly TRBD2 on 5 matching bases. Trimming took off 4 bases at V and 4 bases at J, with 15 bases between the two ends. The CDR3 has 14 amino acids. The germline CDR1 and CDR2 sequences are SQVTM and ANQGSEA. The CDR3 DNA reads TGCAGCGTTGTATCGGCACGGGGAGCAGATACGCAGTATTTT. Translated, it gives CSVVSARGADTQYF.

As concerns this clone: The same CDR3 can be traced to other DNA sequences in this sample. The gene calls are TRBV5-1 and TRBJ2-1; D is uncertain. This CDR3 is 13 amino acids long. Germline V gene sequence: CDR1 SGHRS, CDR2 YFSETQ. V lost 0 bases to trimming and J lost 5 bases, with 6 bases between them. The CDR3 bases are TGCGCCAGCAGCTTGGGGCTCGACAATGAGCAGTTCTTC. This codes for CASSLGLDNEQFF. The full variable domain, with the rest looked up from reference TRBV5-1 and TRBJ2-1, is KAGVTQTPRYLIKTRGQQVTLSCSPISGHRSVSWYQQTPGQGLQFLFEYFSETQRNKGNFPGRFSGRQFSNSRSEMNVSTLELGDSALYLCASSLGLDNEQFFGPGTRLTVL.

The gene calls are TRBV9 and TRBJ2-7, with 10 bases lining up with TRBD2. The CDR3 runs to 16 residues. With 0 bases clipped from V and 0 bases from J, the junction kept 3 bases outside the gene matches. Germline V lookup: CDR1 SGDLS, CDR2 YYNGEE. CDR3 nucleotides: TGTGCCAGCAGCGTAGGGATAGCGGGGGGCTCCTACGAGCAGTACTTC. This gives the protein CASSVGIAGGSYEQYF. The variable domain in full, with the rest retrieved from reference TRBV9 and TRBJ2-7, is DSGVTQTPKHLITATGQRVTLRCSPRSGDLSVYWYQQSLDQGLQFLIQYYNGEERAKGNILERFSAQQFPDLHSELNLSSLELGDSALYFCASSVGIAGGSYEQYFGPGTRLTVT.

The gene calls are TRBV28 and TRBJ2-1; 10 nucleotides agree with TRBD1. The germline V gene encodes CDR1 MDHEN and CDR2 SYDVKM. The CDR3 runs to 17 residues. J lost 2 bases, V lost 2 bases, and 6 bases had no gene match. The CDR3 spells CASSLSVGQGAYNEQFF. CDR3 bases: TGTGCCAGCAGTTTAAGCGTCGGACAGGGGGCCTACAATGAGCAGTTCTTC.

The V call is TRBV15, the J call TRBJ2-7; 10 bases map to TRBD1. Germline lookup yields CDR1 LNHNV and CDR2 YYDKDF (reference sequence). Trimming took 7 bases from V and 2 from J; bases not matched to a gene: 2. The CDR3 length is 13 residues. The CDR3 sequence is CATTGTGAYEQYF. The CDR3 DNA reads as TGTGCCACCACTGGGACAGGGGCCTACGAGCAGTACTTC. Variable domain in full (rest from reference TRBV15 and TRBJ2-7): DAMVIQNPRYQVTQFGKPVTLSCSQTLNHNVMYWYQQKSSQAPKLLFHYYDKDFNNEADTPDNFQSRRPNTSFCFLDIRSPGLGDTAMYLCATTGTGAYEQYFGPGTRLTVT.

The chain joins TRBV2 to TRBJ1-4; no definite D call. Germline assignment: CDR1 SNHLY and CDR2 FYNNEI. The CDR3 totals 15 residues. V gave up 2 bases and J gave up 8 bases, with 15 bases separating them. The CDR3 DNA reads TGTGCCAGCAGTGAATCCGGCAAGGCGAGGGAAAAACTGTTTTTT. Amino acid sequence: CASSESGKAREKLFF.

A few counts support this clone. The chain combines TRBV28 with TRBJ2-1; 10 nucleotides agree with TRBD1. The J segment lost 8 bases and the V segment lost 7 bases, leaving 11 bases of the junction unmatched. The CDR3 runs to 15 residues. Germline loops: CDR1 MDHEN, CDR2 SYDVKM. The CDR3 coding sequence is TGTGCCAGCACCTCCCGGGACAGGGGCCAGCATGAGCAGTTCTTC. Protein: CASTSRDRGQHEQFF. Combining the CDR3 with reference TRBV28 and TRBJ2-1 gives the whole variable domain DVKVTQSSRYLVKRTGEKVFLECVQDMDHENMFWYRQDPGLGLRLIYFSYDVKMKEKGDIPEGYSVSREKKERFSLILESASTNQTSMYLCASTSRDRGQHEQFFGPGTRLTVL.

The gene calls are TRBV3-1 (or the pseudogene TRBV3-2) and TRBJ1-5, with D unclear. Trimming left V 1 base short and J 5 bases short, with 6 bases between. The CDR3 covers 13 residues. Germline CDR1 and CDR2: LGHDT and YNNKEL (reference sequence). The CDR3 DNA reads TGTGCCAGCAGCCAAGTTCATGATCAGCCCCAGCATTTT. It codes for CASSQVHDQPQHF.

The chain has TRBV5-1 and TRBJ1-4; possible D gene TRBD1, 6 bases. Germline V gene sequence: CDR1 SGHRS, CDR2 YFSETQ. The CDR3 is made up of 15 amino acids. The V end was cut by 6 bases, the J end by 5 bases, with 17 bases between. The CDR3 DNA follows: TGCGCCAGCAAGCTCACAGGGATAACGAATGAAAAACTGTTTTTT. This gives the protein CASKLTGITNEKLFF.

The CDR3 DNA follows: TGTGCCAGCAGTGAAGGGCCAAAGATCGGCTACACCTTC. Translating it yields CASSEGPKIGYTF. The chain is built from TRBV2 and TRBJ1-2; D remains ambiguous. The CDR3 extends over 13 amino acids. V lost 1 base to trimming and J lost 8 bases, with 11 bases between them. CDR1 and CDR2 from the germline V gene are SNHLY and FYNNEI.

Only one count was recorded for this clone. The rearrangement uses TRBV6-5 and TRBJ1-1; the D is unclear. The germline V gene encodes CDR1 MNHEY and CDR2 SVGAGI. CDR3 length equals 14 residues. Trimming took 2 bases from V and 0 from J, leaving 7 bases between them. The CDR3 protein is CASSYDTLNTEAFF. The CDR3 nucleotides read TGTGCCAGCAGTTACGACACCCTGAACACTGAAGCTTTCTTT.

The chain couples TRBV12-5 to TRBJ1-2; no definite D call. Per germline, CDR1 LGHNT and CDR2 FRNRAP. CDR3 length: 16 amino acids. With 5 bases removed from V and 4 bases from J, the gap between germline ends came to 20 bases. CDR3 coding DNA: TGTGCTAGTGGTCCGCCGTTGGGCAGTACCACCTATGGCTACACCTTC. It codes for CASGPPLGSTTYGYTF.

The rearrangement joins TRBV30 to TRBJ1-5, with 7 positions matching TRBD1. V lost 2 bases and J lost 3; bases outside the gene matches: 16. The germline V gene has CDR1 GTSNPN and CDR2 SVGIG (reference sequence). This CDR3 is 18 amino acids long. CDR3 bases: TGTGCCTGGAGTAAAAAAGGCACGGGGACAGTTCACAATCAGCCCCAGCATTTT. Amino acids: CAWSKKGTGTVHNQPQHF.

The V call is TRBV11-1, the J call TRBJ2-1, with 7 bases identical to TRBD2. Trimming cost V 5 bases and J 11 bases; bases outside gene matches: 6. The CDR3 runs to 12 residues. The germline V gene has CDR1 SGHAT and CDR2 FQDESV (reference sequence). Written as DNA, the CDR3 is TGTGCCAGCAGCCCTCGGACTAGTCAGCAGTTCTTC. It encodes CASSPRTSQQFF.

J is TRBJ1-1 and V is TRBV15; 7 bases align to TRBD1. Losses at the gene ends were 5 bases for V and 0 bases for J; bases not matched to a gene: 12. This CDR3 contains 17 residues. The germline gives CDR1 LNHNV, CDR2 YYDKDF (reference sequence). CDR3: CATSGSGGALLNTEAFF. The DNA for the CDR3 is TGTGCCACCAGCGGATCAGGGGGAGCACTATTGAACACTGAAGCTTTCTTT.

This clone has a single count. This sequence joins TRBV6-4 and TRBJ1-3; D remains unclear. The germline V gene encodes CDR1 MRHNA and CDR2 SNTAGT. The CDR3 consists of 16 residues. V lost 4 bases to trimming and J lost 0 bases, with 13 bases between them. CDR3 sequence (DNA): TGTGCCAGCAGTGCTGGCCGGACTTGCTCTGGAAACACCATATATTTT. Its translation: CASSAGRTCSGNTIYF.

V gene TRBV27 combines with J gene TRBJ2-7; no reliable D call. The CDR3 runs to 12 residues. Germline-derived CDR1 and CDR2 are MNHEY and SMNVEV (reference sequence). The V gene lost 5 bases and the J gene lost 0 bases, with 5 bases spanning the gap. CDR3 DNA: TGTGCCAGCAGTACGAGCTCCTACGAGCAGTACTTC. Its protein is CASSTSSYEQYF.